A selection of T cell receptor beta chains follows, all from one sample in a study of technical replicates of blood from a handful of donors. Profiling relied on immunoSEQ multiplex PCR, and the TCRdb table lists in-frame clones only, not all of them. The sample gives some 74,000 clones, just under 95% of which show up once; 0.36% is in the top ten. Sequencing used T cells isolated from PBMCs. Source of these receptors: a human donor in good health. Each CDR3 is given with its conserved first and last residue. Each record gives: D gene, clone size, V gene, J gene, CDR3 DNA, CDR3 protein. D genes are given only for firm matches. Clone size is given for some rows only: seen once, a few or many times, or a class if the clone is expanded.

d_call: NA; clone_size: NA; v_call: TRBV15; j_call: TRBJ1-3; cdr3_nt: TGTGCCACCAGCAGAGATATAAGTGAGGGAACAGGAAACACCATATATTTT; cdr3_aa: CATSRDISEGTGNTIYF
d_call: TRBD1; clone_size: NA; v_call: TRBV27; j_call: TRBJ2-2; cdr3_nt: TGTGCCAGCAGTTACGACAGGGAGACCGGGGAGCTGTTTTTT; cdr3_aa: CASSYDRETGELFF
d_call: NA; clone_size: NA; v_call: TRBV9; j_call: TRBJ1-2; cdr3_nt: TGTGCCAGCAGCGTGGCTGATGACTATGGCTACACCTTC; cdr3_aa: CASSVADDYGYTF
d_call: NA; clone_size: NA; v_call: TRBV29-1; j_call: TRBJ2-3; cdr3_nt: TGCAGCGCCGACTCCGATACGCAGTATTTT; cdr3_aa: CSADSDTQYF
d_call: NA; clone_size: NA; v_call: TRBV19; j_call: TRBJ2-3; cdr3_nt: TGTGCCAGTAGTCCGACACGGGGGATAACAGATACGCAGTATTTT; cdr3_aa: CASSPTRGITDTQYF
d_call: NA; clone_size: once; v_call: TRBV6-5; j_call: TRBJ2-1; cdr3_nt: TGTGCCAGCAGTGAAGGACTACCCGACAATGAGCAGTTCTTC; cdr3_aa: CASSEGLPDNEQFF
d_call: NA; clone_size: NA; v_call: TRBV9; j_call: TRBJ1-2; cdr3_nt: TGTGCCAGCAGCGTAGGTCTAGAAGGAGGCTACACCTTC; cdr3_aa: CASSVGLEGGYTF
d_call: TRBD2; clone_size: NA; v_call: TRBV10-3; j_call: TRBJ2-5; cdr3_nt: TGTGCCATCAGTGAGTCGTTAGGGGAGGGGTACCAAGAGACCCAGTACTTC; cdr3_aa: CAISESLGEGYQETQYF
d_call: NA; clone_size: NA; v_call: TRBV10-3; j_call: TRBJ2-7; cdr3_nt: TGTGCCATCAGAGGGGATTACGAGCAGTACTTC; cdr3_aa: CAIRGDYEQYF
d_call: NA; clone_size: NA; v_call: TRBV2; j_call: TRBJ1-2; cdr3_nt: TGTGCCAGCACCATCGAACGGGGATATGGCTACACCTTC; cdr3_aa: CASTIERGYGYTF
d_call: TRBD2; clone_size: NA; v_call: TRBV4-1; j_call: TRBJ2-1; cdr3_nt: TGCGCCAGCAGCCAAGATTTGGGAGCGGGAGGGCCTCGGGAGCAGTTCTTC; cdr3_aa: CASSQDLGAGGPREQFF
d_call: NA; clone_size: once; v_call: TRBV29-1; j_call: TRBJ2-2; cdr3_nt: TGCAGCGTTGGGACAGTCCTCACCGGGGAGCTGTTTTTT; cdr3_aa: CSVGTVLTGELFF
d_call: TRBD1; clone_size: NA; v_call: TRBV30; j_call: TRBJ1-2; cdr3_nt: TGTGCCGGACCCATACCGGGACAGGGGGCGCCTGGCTACACCTTC; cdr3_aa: CAGPIPGQGAPGYTF
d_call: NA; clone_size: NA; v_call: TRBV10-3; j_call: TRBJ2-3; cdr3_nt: TGTGCCATCAGTGAAAGCGGGAGCACAGATACGCAGTATTTT; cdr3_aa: CAISESGSTDTQYF
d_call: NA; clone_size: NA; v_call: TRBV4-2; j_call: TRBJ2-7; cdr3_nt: TGTGCCAGCAGCCAAGAACCTACCTACGAGCAGTACTTC; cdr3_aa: CASSQEPTYEQYF
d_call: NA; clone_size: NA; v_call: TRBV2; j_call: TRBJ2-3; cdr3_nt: TGTGCCAGCAGTAACCTAGCTATCACAGATACGCAGTATTTT; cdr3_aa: CASSNLAITDTQYF
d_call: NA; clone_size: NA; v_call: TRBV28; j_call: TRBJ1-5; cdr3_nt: TGTGCCAGCAGTTCCGGACAGAATAGCAATCAGCCCCAGCATTTT; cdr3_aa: CASSSGQNSNQPQHF
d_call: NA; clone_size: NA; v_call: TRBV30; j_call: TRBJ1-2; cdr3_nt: TGTGCCTCCGACAGCTACTATGGCTACACCTTC; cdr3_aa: CASDSYYGYTF
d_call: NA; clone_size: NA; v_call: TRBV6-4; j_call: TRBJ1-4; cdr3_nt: TGTGCCAGCAGTGACTCAGTGGCAGGGATCGGAAAACTGTTTTTT; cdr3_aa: CASSDSVAGIGKLFF
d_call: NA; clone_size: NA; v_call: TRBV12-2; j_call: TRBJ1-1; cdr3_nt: TGTGCAAGTCGCAAACTAAAAGGGGCAGGCCGTGAAGCTTTCTTT; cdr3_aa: CASRKLKGAGREAFF
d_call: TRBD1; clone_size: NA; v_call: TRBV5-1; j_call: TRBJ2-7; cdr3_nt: TGCGCCAGCAGCTCCTCTAGGGACAGCGAGCAGTACTTC; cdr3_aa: CASSSSRDSEQYF
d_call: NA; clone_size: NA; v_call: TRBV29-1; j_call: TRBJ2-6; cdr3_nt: TGCAGCGTTTTATGGCCTTCTGGGGCCAACGTCCTGACTTTC; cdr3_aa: CSVLWPSGANVLTF
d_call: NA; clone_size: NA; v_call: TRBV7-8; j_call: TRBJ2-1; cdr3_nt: TGTGCCAGCAGCTTAGGGTCCGGGGTTTACAATGAGCAGTTCTTC; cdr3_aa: CASSLGSGVYNEQFF
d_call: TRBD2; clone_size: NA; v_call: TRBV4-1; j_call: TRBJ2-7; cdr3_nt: TGCGCCAGCAGCCAAGCGGGACTAGCGGACTACGAGCAGTACTTC; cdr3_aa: CASSQAGLADYEQYF
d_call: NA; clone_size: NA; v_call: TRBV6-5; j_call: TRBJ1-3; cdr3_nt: TGTGCCAGCAGTTCTAGATCTGGAAACACCATATATTTT; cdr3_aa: CASSSRSGNTIYF
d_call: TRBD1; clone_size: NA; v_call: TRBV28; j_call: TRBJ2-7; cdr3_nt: TGTGCCAGCAACCATGACAGGGCCGCGCCGAACTACGAGCAGTACTTC; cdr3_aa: CASNHDRAAPNYEQYF
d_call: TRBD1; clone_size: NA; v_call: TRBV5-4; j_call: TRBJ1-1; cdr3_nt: TGTGCCAGCAGCTACGGGACAGCAAACACTGAAGCTTTCTTT; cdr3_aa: CASSYGTANTEAFF
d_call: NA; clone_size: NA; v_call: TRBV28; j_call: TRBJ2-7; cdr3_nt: TGTGCCAGCAGTCGTAACGACAGGAGGTCCTACGAGCAGTACTTC; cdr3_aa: CASSRNDRRSYEQYF
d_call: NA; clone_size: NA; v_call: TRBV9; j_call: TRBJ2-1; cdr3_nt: TGTGCCAGCAGCGTAGGGCTTGAAACGTACAATGAGCAGTTCTTC; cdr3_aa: CASSVGLETYNEQFF
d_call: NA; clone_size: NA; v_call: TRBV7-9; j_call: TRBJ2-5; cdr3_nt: TGTGCCAGCAGGTCAACAGGGTGGAGAGAGACCCAGTACTTC; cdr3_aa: CASRSTGWRETQYF
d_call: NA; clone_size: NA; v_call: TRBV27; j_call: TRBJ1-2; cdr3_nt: TGTGCCAGCAGTTTAGTGCAGGGAGGAGGCTACACCTTC; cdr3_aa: CASSLVQGGGYTF
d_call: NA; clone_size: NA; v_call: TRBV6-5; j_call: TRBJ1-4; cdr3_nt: TGTGCCAGCAGTTACAGCGGGGTAACTAATGAAAAACTGTTTTTT; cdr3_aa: CASSYSGVTNEKLFF
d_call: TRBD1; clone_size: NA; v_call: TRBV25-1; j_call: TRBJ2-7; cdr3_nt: TGTGCCAGGGACCGGGACAGCTACGAGCAGTACTTC; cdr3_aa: CARDRDSYEQYF
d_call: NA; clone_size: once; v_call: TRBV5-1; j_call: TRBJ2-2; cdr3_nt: TGCGCCAGCAGCTTGCTGGCAACTACTAATGCGAACACCGGGGAGCTGTTTTTT; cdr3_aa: CASSLLATTNANTGELFF
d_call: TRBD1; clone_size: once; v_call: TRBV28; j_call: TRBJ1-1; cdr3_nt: TGTGCCAGCAGTTTAGAGGGGGCAAAAGGGTTTAACACTGAAGCTTTCTTT; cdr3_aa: CASSLEGAKGFNTEAFF
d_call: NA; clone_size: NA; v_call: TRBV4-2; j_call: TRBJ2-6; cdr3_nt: TGTGCCAGCAGCCACGACCGGCGGGCCTACTCTGGGGCCAACGTCCTGACTTTC; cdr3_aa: CASSHDRRAYSGANVLTF
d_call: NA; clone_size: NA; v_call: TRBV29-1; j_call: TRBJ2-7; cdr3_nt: TGCAGCGTCTTTGGGGGACTGAACTCCTACGAGCAGTACTTC; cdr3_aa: CSVFGGLNSYEQYF
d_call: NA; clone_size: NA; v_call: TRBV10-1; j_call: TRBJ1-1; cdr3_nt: TGCGCCAGCACCCGACTGGTGATGAACACTGAAGCTTTCTTT; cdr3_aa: CASTRLVMNTEAFF
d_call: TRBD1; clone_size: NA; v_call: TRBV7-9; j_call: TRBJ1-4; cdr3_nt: TGTGCCAGCAGAAACAGGGGGCCAGAAGAAAAACTGTTTTTT; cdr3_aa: CASRNRGPEEKLFF
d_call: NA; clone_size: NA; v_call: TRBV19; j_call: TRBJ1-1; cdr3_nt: TGTGCCAGTAGGCAGGGATTTTCGACTGAAGCTTTCTTT; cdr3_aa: CASRQGFSTEAFF
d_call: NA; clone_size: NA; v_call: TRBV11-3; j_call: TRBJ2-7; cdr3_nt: TGTGCCAGCAGCTTAGGCAGTTCCTACGAGCAGTACTTC; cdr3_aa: CASSLGSSYEQYF
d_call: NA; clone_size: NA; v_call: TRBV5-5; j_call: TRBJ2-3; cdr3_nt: TGTGCCAGCAGCTTGGAACAGAAGGTCACAGATACGCAGTATTTT; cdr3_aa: CASSLEQKVTDTQYF
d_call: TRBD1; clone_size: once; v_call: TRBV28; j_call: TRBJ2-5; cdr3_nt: TGTGCCAGCAGTAGGACAGGGGGCTTAGGAGAGACCCAGTACTTC; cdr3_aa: CASSRTGGLGETQYF
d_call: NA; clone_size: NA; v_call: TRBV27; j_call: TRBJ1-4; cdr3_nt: TGTGCCAGCAGTTTATCCGAGGATACAAATGAAAAACTGTTTTTT; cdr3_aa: CASSLSEDTNEKLFF
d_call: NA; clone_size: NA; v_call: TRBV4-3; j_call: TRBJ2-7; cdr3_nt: TGCGCCAGCAGCCAAAGTGGGCTTTCCTACGAGCAGTACTTC; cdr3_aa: CASSQSGLSYEQYF
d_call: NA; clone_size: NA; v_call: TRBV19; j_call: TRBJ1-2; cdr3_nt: TGTGCCAGTAGTATTAAGGGGCCGGGCTATGGCTACACCTTC; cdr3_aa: CASSIKGPGYGYTF
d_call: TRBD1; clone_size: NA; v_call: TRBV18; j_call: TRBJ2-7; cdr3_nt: TGTGCCAGCTCACCACCGGGGACAGGGTTAAACGAGCAGTACTTC; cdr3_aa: CASSPPGTGLNEQYF
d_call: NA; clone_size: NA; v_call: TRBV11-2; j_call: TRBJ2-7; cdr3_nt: TGTGCCAGCAGCTTAAATCGAGTTATCTCCTACGAGCAGTACTTC; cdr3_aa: CASSLNRVISYEQYF
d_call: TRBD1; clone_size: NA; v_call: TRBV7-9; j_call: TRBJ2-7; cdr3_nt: TGTGCCAGCAGCCGAAGTGGAACGGGACAGGGCTACGAGCAGTACTTC; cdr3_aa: CASSRSGTGQGYEQYF
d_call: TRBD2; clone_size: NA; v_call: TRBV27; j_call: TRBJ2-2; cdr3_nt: TGTGCCAGCAGCCCTACTAGCGGTGCTACCGGGGAGCTGTTTTTT; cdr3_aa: CASSPTSGATGELFF
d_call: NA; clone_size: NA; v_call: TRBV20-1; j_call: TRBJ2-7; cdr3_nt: TGCAGTGCCCAAAGCGGTTACGAGCAGTACTTC; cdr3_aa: CSAQSGYEQYF
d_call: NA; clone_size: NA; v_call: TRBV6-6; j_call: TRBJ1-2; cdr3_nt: TGTGCCAGCAGCCGCGCGGGGGGGCTTGAGGGCTACACCTTC; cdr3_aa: CASSRAGGLEGYTF
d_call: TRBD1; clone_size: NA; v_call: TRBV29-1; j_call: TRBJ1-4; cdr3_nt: TGCAGCGCGAAGGGGACAGGGGCTGAAAAACTGTTTTTT; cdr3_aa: CSAKGTGAEKLFF
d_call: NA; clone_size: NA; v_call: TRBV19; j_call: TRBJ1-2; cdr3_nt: TGTGCCAGTAGTGCTCACGGAGACAACTATGGCTACACCTTC; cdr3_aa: CASSAHGDNYGYTF
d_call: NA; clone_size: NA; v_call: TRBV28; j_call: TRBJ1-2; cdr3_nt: TGTGCCAGCGAGGGTCTCGGCTCCGGCTACACCTTC; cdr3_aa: CASEGLGSGYTF
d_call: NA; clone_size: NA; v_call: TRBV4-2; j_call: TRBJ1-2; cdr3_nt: TGTGCCAGCAGCCAAGAATGGGGCTCTGATAGTTATGGCTACACCTTC; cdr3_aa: CASSQEWGSDSYGYTF